These T cell receptor beta chains were read from a single sample in a study of T cells after yellow fever vaccination. MiXCR, run by TCRdb on the 5' RACE reads, gives a single entry per CDR3 protein. The table includes about 300,000 distinct CDR3 sequences, around 6.8% detected once. The sequenced sample was PBMCs, obtained about 41 days after the first yellow fever vaccination. Every receptor here comes from a man in his late teens or twenties who received the YFV17D yellow fever vaccine. Both conserved end residues are part of each CDR3. D genes are given only for firm matches. Not every row has a clone size; where given, it reads once, few, many or a size class.

v_call	d_call	clone_size	j_call	cdr3_length	cdr3_nt	cdr3_aa
TRBV12-3/TRBV12-4	TRBD2	-	TRBJ2-3	16	TGTGCCAGCAGTTGGGTGTTAGCGGGGGTAACAGATACGCAGTATTTT	CASSWVLAGVTDTQYF
TRBV6-5	-	many	TRBJ1-6	15	TGTGCCAGCAGTTACGCTAATCGTAGGGGTTCACCCCTCCACTTT	CASSYANRRGSPLHF
TRBV5-1	-	-	TRBJ2-3	13	TGCGCCAGCAGCTTGGGAGAGGGGGGGGCGCAGTATTTT	CASSLGEGGAQYF
TRBV7-9	-	-	TRBJ1-1	15	TGTGCCAGCAGCTTAGCGCTGGGGGTGAACACTGAAGCTTTCTTT	CASSLALGVNTEAFF
TRBV6-5	TRBD2	-	TRBJ2-5	16	TGTGCCAGCAGCTCTGCCCGTGGCGGGGGGGCAGCGACCCAGTACTTC	CASSSARGGGAATQYF
TRBV7-2	-	many	TRBJ2-4	14	TGTGCCAGCAGCTTAGCAGGCCCTCGGGACATTCAGTACTTC	CASSLAGPRDIQYF
TRBV2	TRBD1	few	TRBJ1-1	16	TGTGCCAGCAGTGCCCGGACAGGGAGTATTAGCACTGAAGCTTTCTTT	CASSARTGSISTEAFF
TRBV5-1	TRBD2	-	TRBJ2-7	18	TGCGCCAGCAGCTTGGTGGGGACTAGCGGGGGCAGAACCTACGAGCAGTACTTC	CASSLVGTSGGRTYEQYF
TRBV7-9	TRBD1	-	TRBJ2-5	16	TGTGCCAGCAGCCCTAAACGATCGGACAGGGTAAAGACCCAGTACTTC	CASSPKRSDRVKTQYF
TRBV14	TRBD1	few	TRBJ1-1	15	TGTGCCAGCAGCCAAGTACTTACAGGGGGCACTGAAGCTTTCTTT	CASSQVLTGGTEAFF
TRBV18	TRBD1	-	TRBJ2-1	14	TGTGCCAGCTCTCTTGAAGACAGGGCGAATGAGCAGTTCTTC	CASSLEDRANEQFF
TRBV28	-	few	TRBJ2-1	12	TGTGCCAGCAGTTTTTGGGACAATGAGCAGTTCTTC	CASSFWDNEQFF
TRBV7-2	TRBD1	-	TRBJ2-3	17	TGTGCCAGCAGCTTAGCGGGAGGACAGGGTGGGGCAGATACGCAGTATTTT	CASSLAGGQGGADTQYF